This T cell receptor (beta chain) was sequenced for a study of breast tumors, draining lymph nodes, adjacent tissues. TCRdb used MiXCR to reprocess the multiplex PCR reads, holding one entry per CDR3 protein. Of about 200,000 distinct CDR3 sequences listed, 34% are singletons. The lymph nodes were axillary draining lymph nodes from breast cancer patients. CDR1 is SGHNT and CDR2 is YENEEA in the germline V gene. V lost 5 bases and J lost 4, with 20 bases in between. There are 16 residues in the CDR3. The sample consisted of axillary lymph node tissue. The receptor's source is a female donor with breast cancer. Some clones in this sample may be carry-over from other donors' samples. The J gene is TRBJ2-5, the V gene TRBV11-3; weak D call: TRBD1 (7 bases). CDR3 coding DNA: TGTGCCAGCAGCCGTGGGGGGACAGCTGATGGAGAGACCCAGTACTTC. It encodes CASSRGGTADGETQYF.